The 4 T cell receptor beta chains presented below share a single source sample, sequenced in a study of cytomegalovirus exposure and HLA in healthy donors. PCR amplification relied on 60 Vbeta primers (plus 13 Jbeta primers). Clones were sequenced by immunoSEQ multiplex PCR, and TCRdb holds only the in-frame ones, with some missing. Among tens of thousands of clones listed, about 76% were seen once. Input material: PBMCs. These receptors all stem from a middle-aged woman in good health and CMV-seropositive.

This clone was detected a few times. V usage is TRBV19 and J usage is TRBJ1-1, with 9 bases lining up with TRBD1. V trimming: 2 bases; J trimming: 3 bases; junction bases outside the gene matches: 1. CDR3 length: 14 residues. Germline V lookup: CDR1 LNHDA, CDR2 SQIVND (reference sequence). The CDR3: CASSIRDRDTEAFF. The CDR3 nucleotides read TGTGCCAGTAGTATAAGGGACAGGGACACTGAAGCTTTCTTT.

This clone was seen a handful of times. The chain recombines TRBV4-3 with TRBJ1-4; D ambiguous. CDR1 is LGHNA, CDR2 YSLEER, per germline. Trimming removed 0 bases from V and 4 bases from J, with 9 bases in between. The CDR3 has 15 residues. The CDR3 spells CASSQDNRRNEKLFF. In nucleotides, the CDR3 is TGCGCCAGCAGCCAAGATAACAGACGTAATGAAAAACTGTTTTTT.

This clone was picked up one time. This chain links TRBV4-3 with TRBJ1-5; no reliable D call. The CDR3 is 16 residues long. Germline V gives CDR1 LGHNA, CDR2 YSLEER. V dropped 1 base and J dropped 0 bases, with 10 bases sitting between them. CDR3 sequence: CASSQGAYNSNQPQHF. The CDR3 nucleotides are TGCGCCAGCAGCCAAGGGGCTTACAATAGCAATCAGCCCCAGCATTTT.

CDR3 DNA: TGTGCCAGCAGCTCACGACAGGGGACAGGTTTAGGAGGCTACACCTTC. This gives the protein CASSSRQGTGLGGYTF. The V gene is TRBV7-9, the J gene TRBJ1-2; 8 bases match TRBD1. The J segment lost 8 bases and the V segment lost 4 bases, leaving 15 bases of the junction unmatched. Germline V gene data show CDR1 as SEHNR and CDR2 as FQNEAQ (reference sequence). The CDR3 is made up of 16 amino acids. Full variable domain (remainder filled in from reference TRBV7-9 and TRBJ1-2): DTGVSQNPRHKITKRGQNVTFRCDPISEHNRLYWYRQTLGQGPEFLTYFQNEAQLEKSRLLSDRFSAERPKGSFSTLEIQRTEQGDSAMYLCASSSRQGTGLGGYTFGSGTRLTVV.